The clone carrying this T cell receptor beta chain was found many times. This entry comes from a study of molecular identifiers for immune sequencing clone quantification. TCRdb reprocessed the PCR reads via MiXCR and lists one record per CDR3 protein. This sample carries some 88,000 distinct CDR3 sequences, roughly a fifth of them seen once, and the ten largest clones take roughly 1%. The CDR3 loop spans 16 amino acids. The V end was cut by 1 base, the J end by 0 bases, with 10 bases between. The TCR comes from a human donor in good health. Some libraries in this study had Jurkat cell RNA spiked in. The genes are TRBV12-3 or TRBV12-4 and TRBJ2-4, with D perhaps TRBD1 (6 bases). Sequenced input: naive CD8+ T cells from blood, with Jurkat cell RNA spiked in. Subset denoted: FACS-sorted CD8+CD4-CCR7+CD45RA+ naive T cells. CDR3 amino acids: CASSLGDTLAKNIQYF. In DNA form, the CDR3 reads TGTGCCAGCAGTTTAGGGGACACCTTAGCCAAAAACATTCAGTACTTC.